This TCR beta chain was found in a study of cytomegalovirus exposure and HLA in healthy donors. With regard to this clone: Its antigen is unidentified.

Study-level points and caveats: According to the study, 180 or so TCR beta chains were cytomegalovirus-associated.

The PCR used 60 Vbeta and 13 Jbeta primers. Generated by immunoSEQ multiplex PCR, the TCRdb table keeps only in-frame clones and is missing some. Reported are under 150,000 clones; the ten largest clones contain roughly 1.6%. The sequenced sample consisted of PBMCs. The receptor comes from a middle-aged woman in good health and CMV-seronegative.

DNA of the CDR3: TGTGCCAGCAGCCAAGAATCGGAGACCCAGTACTTC. It is translated as CASSQESETQYF. The chain links TRBV14 to TRBJ2-5; D is unresolved. The CDR3 runs to 12 residues. Germline values: CDR1 SGHDN, CDR2 FVKESK. The ends were cut back, 0 bases at V and 5 bases at J, with 4 bases in the middle.